These T cell receptor beta chains were read from a single sample in a study of beta chain features in type 1 diabetes. Assay: immunoSEQ multiplex PCR; the TCRdb copy retains only in-frame clones and omits some. The sample gives hundreds of thousands of clones, around an eighth of which show up once; approximately 0.022% is in the top ten. The source material was naive CD4+ T cells from blood. The receptors stem from a man aged 18 to 29 with type 1 diabetes. CDR3s include the opening cysteine and the closing phenylalanine or tryptophan. A D gene is named only where the DNA matches it firmly. Where a row states a size, it is once, few, many or the class of an expanded clone; other rows omit it.

V gene	J gene	clone size	D gene	CDR3 DNA	CDR3 protein
TRBV7-9	TRBJ1-2	few	.	TGTGCCAGCAGCCCCGTAGGGGGAGGCTACACCTTC	CASSPVGGGYTF
TRBV6-1	TRBJ1-5	few	TRBD1	TGTGCCAGCAGTGAAGTGGGGACAGGCAATCAGCCCCAGCATTTT	CASSEVGTGNQPQHF
TRBV29-1	TRBJ2-2	few	TRBD2	TGCAGCGCGGGTGGCGCGGGGGTAAACACCGGGGAGCTGTTTTTT	CSAGGAGVNTGELFF
TRBV4-1	TRBJ1-2	.	.	TGCGCCAGCAGCCACCCGGGCGCCTCGGGTAACTATGGCTACACCTTC	CASSHPGASGNYGYTF
TRBV29-1	TRBJ2-7	.	.	TGCAGCGTTGAGCTGACCGGGACCTTCTACGAGCAGTACTTC	CSVELTGTFYEQYF
TRBV25-1	TRBJ1-6	few	.	TGTGCCAGCAGTGAAAGGGCAGGGGCCGGTAATAATTCACCCCTCCACTTT	CASSERAGAGNNSPLHF
TRBV30	TRBJ2-4	.	TRBD1	TGTGCCTGGAGTCCCCTGGACCCAGGGGGCATTCAGTACTTC	CAWSPLDPGGIQYF
TRBV7-8	TRBJ1-4	few	TRBD1	TGTGCCAGCAGCATCCGGGACAGGGCCGAAAAACTGTTTTTT	CASSIRDRAEKLFF
TRBV19	TRBJ1-1	.	TRBD1	TGTGCCAGTAGCAGGGACAGGGGAGGCACTGAAGCTTTCTTT	CASSRDRGGTEAFF
TRBV18	TRBJ1-2	.	.	TGTGCCAGCTCACCAAGCGGGACCTCAACAGTGGGATATGGCTACACCTTC	CASSPSGTSTVGYGYTF
TRBV28	TRBJ1-1	.	.	TGTGCCAGCAGTTTATGGTCGGCGGGGAACACTGAAGCTTTCTTT	CASSLWSAGNTEAFF
TRBV7-9	TRBJ1-4	.	.	TGTGCCAGCAGCACCCTGGGGTACGCAACTAATGAAAAACTGTTTTTT	CASSTLGYATNEKLFF
TRBV11-2	TRBJ2-5	.	.	TGTGCCAGCAGCAACCATTGGGACACTAGCCAAGAGACCCAGTACTTC	CASSNHWDTSQETQYF
TRBV18	TRBJ2-7	few	.	TGTGCCAGCTCACCACCGGGGGTAGCCTCCTACGAGCAGTACTTC	CASSPPGVASYEQYF
TRBV19	TRBJ1-2	few	.	TGTGCCAGTAGTATTGTACAAGAGCGAGGCTACACCTTC	CASSIVQERGYTF
TRBV2	TRBJ2-1	.	TRBD1	TGTGCCAGCAGGGGTACAAGACAGGGCGACAATGAGCAGTTCTTC	CASRGTRQGDNEQFF